The 10 T cell receptor beta chains listed next were all sequenced from one sample in a study of T cell responses to AZD1222 COVID-19 vaccine (dated by TCRdb to about 2021). Libraries were built with the immunoSEQ multiplex PCR assay. TCRdb re-hosts the immuneACCESS table, in-frame sequences only. Its copies lack some clones; in the studies checked, an unresolved V gene accounts for under half of them, and the cause for the rest is not known. The sample table holds some 90,000 clones, of which roughly 88% were seen once. The ten top clones hold under 20% of the sample. This sample's time point label indicates: baseline before first vaccination. Source: peripheral blood, taken on day 0 of AZD1222 vaccination. The origin of the receptors is an adult in good health.

The rearrangement links TRBV29-1 to TRBJ1-1; D gene ambiguous. This CDR3 comprises 17 residues. Germline CDR1 SQVTM, CDR2 ANQGSEA. V lost 4 bases, J lost 0 bases, and 21 bases lay in between. CDR3 in DNA: TGCAGCGTTGGTCCCTTGCCCCAATGGGTCATGAACACTGAAGCTTTCTTT. Translated: CSVGPLPQWVMNTEAFF.

This clone was detected many times. This chain uses TRBV5-1 with TRBJ2-7; a weak D match, TRBD1 (8 bases). CDR3 size: 14 residues. Germline CDR1 SGHRS, CDR2 YFSETQ. V lost 0 bases, J lost 6 bases, and 13 bases lay in between. The CDR3 DNA reads as TGCGCCAGCAGCTTGGGGACAGGGAGGGGCGAGCAGTACTTC. Its translation: CASSLGTGRGEQYF.

The chain links TRBV6-5 to TRBJ1-5; D gene ambiguous. The CDR3 spans 12 residues. Trimming removed 4 bases from V and 5 bases from J, with 6 bases in between. Germline V gives CDR1 MNHEY, CDR2 SVGAGI. The CDR3 sequence is CASSSGDQPQHF. CDR3 nucleotide sequence: TGTGCCAGCAGTTCCGGAGATCAGCCCCAGCATTTT.

The chain carries TRBV23-1 and TRBJ2-1; D might be TRBD1 (8 bases). TRBV23-1 is an ORF for which the function is uncertain. With 8 bases removed from V and 5 bases from J, the gap between germline ends came to 19 bases. The CDR3 covers 15 residues. In nucleotides, the CDR3 is TGCGCCAGCCCCCGGGAGGACAGGGAAGACAATGAGCAGTTCTTC. Translation gives CASPREDREDNEQFF.

The V gene is TRBV19, the J gene TRBJ2-1; D remains ambiguous. The germline CDR1 and CDR2 sequences are LNHDA and SQIVND (reference sequence). V lost 6 bases and J 8 bases, leaving 14 bases between the germline ends. This CDR3 has 13 amino acids. In nucleotides, the CDR3 is TGTGCCAGTAGCTTTATGCATCGGGATGAGCAGTTCTTC. This sequence encodes CASSFMHRDEQFF.

The table lists this clone with a count of one. The rearrangement joins TRBV7-9 to TRBJ2-2; tentative D call: TRBD2 (6 bases). This CDR3 is 15 amino acids long. Trimming left V 5 bases short and J 11 bases short, with 21 bases between. Germline V lookup: CDR1 SEHNR, CDR2 FQNEAQ (reference sequence). The CDR3 sequence: CASSPAGSRGGELFF. The CDR3 region has the DNA TGTGCCAGCAGCCCCGCCGGGAGCCGGGGCGGAGAGCTGTTTTTT.

The chain recombines TRBV7-2 with TRBJ1-2, with a possible D match to TRBD1 (6 bases). The CDR3 length is 15 residues. Germline lookup yields CDR1 SGHTA and CDR2 FQGNSA. Trimming shortened V by 1 base and J by 4 bases, and 13 bases separated the two germline ends. The CDR3 here is CASSLGGPGVYGYTF. DNA for the CDR3: TGTGCCAGCAGCTTAGGGGGGCCCGGAGTCTATGGCTACACCTTC.

The J gene is TRBJ2-5, the V gene TRBV12-3 or TRBV12-4, with D maybe TRBD2 (5 bases). The V gene lost 4 bases and the J gene lost 5 bases, with 11 bases spanning the gap. The CDR3 contains 13 residues. CDR3 in DNA: TGTGCCAGCAGTTCACCGGCGGGCGAGACCCAGTACTTC. It translates to CASSSPAGETQYF.

This chain links TRBV6-5 with TRBJ2-1; TRBD1 is a possible D gene (6 bases). Trimming stripped 2 bases from V and 7 bases from J, with 9 bases between. Germline CDR1 MNHEY, CDR2 SVGAGI. The CDR3 contains 13 residues. The CDR3 protein is CASSYTGKNEQFF. As DNA, the CDR3 is TGTGCCAGCAGTTACACAGGGAAGAATGAGCAGTTCTTC.

V and J are TRBV29-1 and TRBJ2-1; D possibly uses TRBD1 or TRBD2 (5 bases each). The CDR3 is 16 amino acids. V lost 2 bases, J lost 3 bases, and 17 bases lay in between. CDR1 SQVTM and CDR2 ANQGSEA come from the germline V gene. The CDR3 nucleotides are TGCAGCGTTGAAAGGTCTGGGACGGAGGTCTACAATGAGCAGTTCTTC. Residues: CSVERSGTEVYNEQFF.